This is a list of T cell receptor beta chains from one sample in a study of T cell responses to AZD1222 COVID-19 vaccine. Profiling relied on immunoSEQ multiplex PCR, and the TCRdb table lists in-frame clones only, not all of them. The sample has about 120,000 clones; roughly 87% are singletons. The input for sequencing was peripheral blood, taken 28 days after the second AZD1222 dose. The receptors stem from an adult who received the AZD1222 COVID-19 vaccine. The CDR3 runs from the conserved cysteine through the conserved F or W. D genes are given only for firm matches. Expanded clones get a size class; other rows say once, few or many, or leave the size out.

>NA|TRBV3-1/TRBV3-2|NA|TRBJ1-6
TGTGCCAGCAGCCAAGCCTCGCTGGGAGGTTCACCCCTCCACTTT
CASSQASLGGSPLHF
>NA|TRBV7-2|NA|TRBJ1-4
TGTGCCAGCAGCAAAGGGTTAGGGGTTGGGGAAAAACTGTTTTTT
CASSKGLGVGEKLFF
>NA|TRBV5-4|TRBD1|TRBJ1-1
TGTGCCAGCAGCTCTCCGGGACAGGGTGGTGCTTTCTTT
CASSSPGQGGAFF
>NA|TRBV18|NA|TRBJ1-6
TGTGCCAGCTCCACGGGGGGCTATAATTCACCCCTCCACTTT
CASSTGGYNSPLHF
>NA|TRBV5-5|NA|TRBJ1-2
TGTGCCAGCAGCCAGCCCCCAGCTAACTATGGCTACACCTTC
CASSQPPANYGYTF
>once|TRBV27|NA|TRBJ2-1
TGTGCCAGCAGTTCCCCGAACGGGTTCAGCTCCTACAATGAGCAGTTCTTC
CASSSPNGFSSYNEQFF
>NA|TRBV6-2/TRBV6-3|TRBD2|TRBJ2-5
TGTGCCAGCAGCCGACTAGCGGGGGTCCAAGAGACCCAGTACTTC
CASSRLAGVQETQYF
>NA|TRBV18|NA|TRBJ2-5
TGTGCCAGCTCACCGACGGGAGTGCGAGAGACCCAGTACTTC
CASSPTGVRETQYF
>NA|TRBV5-6|TRBD1|TRBJ1-6
TGTGCCAGCAGCTCAGGACAGGTGGGGAGGACCCTCCACTTT
CASSSGQVGRTLHF
>NA|TRBV19|TRBD1|TRBJ1-1
TGTGCCAGTAGTAGAACCGGGACAGGGGGCGTTGGAGCTTTCTTT
CASSRTGTGGVGAFF
>once|TRBV18|NA|TRBJ1-1
TGTGCCAGCTCACCAAGTGCCAGGGGGAACACTGAAGCTTTCTTT
CASSPSARGNTEAFF
>NA|TRBV4-2|NA|TRBJ1-5
TGTGCCAGCAGCCAAGATTATGGCAGCCAGCCCCAGCATTTT
CASSQDYGSQPQHF
>NA|TRBV4-3|TRBD1|TRBJ1-1
TGCGCCAGCAGCCAGAGGACAGGGCTGGCTGAAGCTTTCTTT
CASSQRTGLAEAFF
>NA|TRBV15|NA|TRBJ2-7
TGTGCCACCAGCAGAGGGAGACAGTCCTACGAGCAGTACTTC
CATSRGRQSYEQYF
>NA|TRBV7-9|TRBD1|TRBJ1-6
TGTGCCAGCAGCGCACAGGGGCTTCCTTCACCCCTCCACTTT
CASSAQGLPSPLHF
>NA|TRBV27|TRBD2|TRBJ2-5
TGTGCCAGCAGCTCGATCGGGACTAGCCAAGAGACCCAGTACTTC
CASSSIGTSQETQYF
>once|TRBV7-2|NA|TRBJ1-2
TGTGCCAGCAGCTTGGACAGCTTCTATGGCTACACCTTC
CASSLDSFYGYTF
>NA|TRBV18|NA|TRBJ2-3
TGTGCCAGCTCACCACTAACGGGGGCCTCTGGCACAGATACGCAGTATTTT
CASSPLTGASGTDTQYF
>NA|TRBV9|NA|TRBJ2-7
TGTGCCAGCAGCGCACAGGGTAACGAGCAGTACTTC
CASSAQGNEQYF
>NA|TRBV6-5|TRBD1|TRBJ2-7
TGTGCCAGCAAGGGACAGGTCGACGAGCAGTACTTC
CASKGQVDEQYF
>NA|TRBV7-2|NA|TRBJ2-3
TGTGCCAGCAGCTTAGCGGGGACGACAGATACGCAGTATTTT
CASSLAGTTDTQYF
>few|TRBV5-1|NA|TRBJ1-2
TGCGCCAGCAGCCCTGGGGCCCTCGGGGGCTACACCTTC
CASSPGALGGYTF
>NA|TRBV20-1|TRBD1|TRBJ1-1
TGCAGTGCTAGTCCTACAGGGGGCTATACTGAAGCTTTCTTT
CSASPTGGYTEAFF
>NA|TRBV2|NA|TRBJ2-2
TGTGCCAGCAGTTGGGAAGGTACCGGGGAGCTGTTTTTT
CASSWEGTGELFF
>NA|TRBV27|TRBD1|TRBJ1-2
TGTGCCAGCAGTCCGACGGGATACAGGGGTGGCTATGGCTACACCTTC
CASSPTGYRGGYGYTF
>NA|TRBV12-5|TRBD1|TRBJ1-1
TGTGCTAGTGGTTTGCCCGACAGGGAACGGCTCTTCGACACTGAAGCTTTCTTT
CASGLPDRERLFDTEAFF
>NA|TRBV7-6|NA|TRBJ2-3
TGTGCCAGCAGCTTAAACCTGGGGGGCGTAGATACGCAGTATTTT
CASSLNLGGVDTQYF
>NA|TRBV19|NA|TRBJ1-3
TGTGCCAGTAGGTCCGGACAGTATGACACCATATATTTT
CASRSGQYDTIYF
>NA|TRBV5-1|NA|TRBJ1-4
TGCGCCAGCAGCTTGGACCTCGGGTCTAATGAAAAACTGTTTTTT
CASSLDLGSNEKLFF
>NA|TRBV19|NA|TRBJ2-3
TGTGCCAGTAAAGGGGCGGGGGCAGCTAGCACAGATACGCAGTATTTT
CASKGAGAASTDTQYF
>NA|TRBV11-2|NA|TRBJ2-7
TGTGCCAGCAGCTTAGGCGGCGTGCTGTCCGAGCAGTACTTC
CASSLGGVLSEQYF
>NA|TRBV7-2|NA|TRBJ1-1
TGTGCCAGCAGCTTGACAGAGAACACTGAAGCTTTCTTT
CASSLTENTEAFF
>few|TRBV12-3/TRBV12-4|NA|TRBJ1-2
TGTGCCAGCAGTTTAGCACAGGGAAATGGCTACACCTTC
CASSLAQGNGYTF
>NA|TRBV5-4|NA|TRBJ2-1
TGTGCCAGCAGCTTAGATCAGAGCTCCTACAATGAGCAGTTCTTC
CASSLDQSSYNEQFF
>NA|TRBV6-5|NA|TRBJ2-3
TGTGCCAGCAGTACAGGTCCTAGCACAGATACGCAGTATTTT
CASSTGPSTDTQYF
>NA|TRBV6-2/TRBV6-3|NA|TRBJ2-2
TGTGCCAGCAGTTACTGGTACACCGGGGAGCTGTTTTTT
CASSYWYTGELFF
>NA|TRBV20-1|NA|TRBJ1-4
TGCAGTGCTTTCACCGGAGAAAAACTGTTTTTT
CSAFTGEKLFF
>NA|TRBV5-5|NA|TRBJ1-5
TGTGCCAGCAGCCCCCGGGCGGGGGGTAGCAATCAGCCCCAGCATTTT
CASSPRAGGSNQPQHF
>NA|TRBV6-5|NA|TRBJ1-2
TGTGCCAGCAGTTACTCCAATCGCTATGGCTACACCTTC
CASSYSNRYGYTF
>NA|TRBV11-3|NA|TRBJ2-2
TGTGCCAGCAGCTTAGGAGGGGGAGGGAACACCGGGGAGCTGTTTTTT
CASSLGGGGNTGELFF
>NA|TRBV19|NA|TRBJ1-2
TGTGCCAGTAGTATCCGACAGGAGGGAAACTATGGCTACACCTTC
CASSIRQEGNYGYTF
>NA|TRBV19|TRBD1|TRBJ2-1
TGTGCCACTTCTAAGGGTTTTTGGACAGGGGGTGCTGAGCAGTTCTTC
CATSKGFWTGGAEQFF
>NA|TRBV9|TRBD1|TRBJ2-1
TGTGCCAGCAGCGGCACAACCGGGACAGGCGCAAGCCAGCAGTTCTTC
CASSGTTGTGASQQFF